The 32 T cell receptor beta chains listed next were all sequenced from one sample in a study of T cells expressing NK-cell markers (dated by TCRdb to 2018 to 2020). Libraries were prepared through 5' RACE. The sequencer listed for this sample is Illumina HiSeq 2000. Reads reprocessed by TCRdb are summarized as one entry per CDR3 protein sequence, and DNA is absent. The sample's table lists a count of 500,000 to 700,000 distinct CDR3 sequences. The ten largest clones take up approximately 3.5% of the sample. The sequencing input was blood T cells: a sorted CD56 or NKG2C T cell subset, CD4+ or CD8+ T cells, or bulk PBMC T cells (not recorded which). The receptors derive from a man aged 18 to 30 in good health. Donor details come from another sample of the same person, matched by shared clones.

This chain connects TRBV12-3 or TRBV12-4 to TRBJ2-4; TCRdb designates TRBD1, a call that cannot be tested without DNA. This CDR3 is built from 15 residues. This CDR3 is CASSLGGTGKNIQYF.

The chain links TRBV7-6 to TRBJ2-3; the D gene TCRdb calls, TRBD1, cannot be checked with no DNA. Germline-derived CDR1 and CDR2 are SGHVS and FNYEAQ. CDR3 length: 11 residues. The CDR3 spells CASSSAGAQYF.

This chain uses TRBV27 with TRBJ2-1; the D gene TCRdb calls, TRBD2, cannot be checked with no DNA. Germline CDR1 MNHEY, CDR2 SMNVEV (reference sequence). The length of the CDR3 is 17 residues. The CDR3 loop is CASSSRLAGGPNNEQFF.

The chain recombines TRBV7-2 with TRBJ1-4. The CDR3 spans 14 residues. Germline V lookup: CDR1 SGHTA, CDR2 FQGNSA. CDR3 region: CASSRRATNEKLFF.

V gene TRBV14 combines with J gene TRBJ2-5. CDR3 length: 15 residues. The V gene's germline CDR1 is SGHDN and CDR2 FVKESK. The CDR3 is CASSRGSTVLETQYF. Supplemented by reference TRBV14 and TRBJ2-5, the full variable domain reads EAGVTQFPSHSVIEKGQTVTLRCDPISGHDNLYWYRRVMGKEIKFLLHFVKESKQDESGMPNNRFLAERTGGTYSTLKVQPAELEDSGVYFCASSRGSTVLETQYFGPGTRLLVL.

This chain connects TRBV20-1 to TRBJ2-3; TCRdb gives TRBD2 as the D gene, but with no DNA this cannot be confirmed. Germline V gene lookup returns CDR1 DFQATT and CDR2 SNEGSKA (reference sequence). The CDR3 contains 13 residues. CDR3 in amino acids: CSESGPAGDTQYF.

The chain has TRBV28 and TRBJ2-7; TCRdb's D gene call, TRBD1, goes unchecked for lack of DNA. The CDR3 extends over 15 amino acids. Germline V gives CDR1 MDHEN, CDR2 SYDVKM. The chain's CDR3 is CASNKGTSDSYEQYF.

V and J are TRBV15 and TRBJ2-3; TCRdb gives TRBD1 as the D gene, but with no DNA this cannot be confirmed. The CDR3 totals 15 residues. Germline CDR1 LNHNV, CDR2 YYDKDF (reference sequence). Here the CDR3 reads CATSQDRGGTDTQYF.

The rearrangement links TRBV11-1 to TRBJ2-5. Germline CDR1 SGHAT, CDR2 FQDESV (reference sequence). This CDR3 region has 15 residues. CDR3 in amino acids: CASSLLNRVQETQYF.

CDR3 sequence: CASSPAGPSNEQFF. V gene TRBV5-1 combines with J gene TRBJ2-1; TCRdb gives TRBD2 as the D gene, but with no DNA this cannot be confirmed. Germline-derived CDR1 and CDR2 are SGHRS and YFSETQ. The CDR3 length is 14 residues.

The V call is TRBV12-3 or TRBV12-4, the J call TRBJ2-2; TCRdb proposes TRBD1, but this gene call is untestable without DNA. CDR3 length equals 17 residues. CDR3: CASSFLGQGKNTGELFF.

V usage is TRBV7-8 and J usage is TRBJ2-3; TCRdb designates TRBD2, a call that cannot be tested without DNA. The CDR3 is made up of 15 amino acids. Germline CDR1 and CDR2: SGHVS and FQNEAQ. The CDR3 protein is CASSLEGGPRDTQYF.

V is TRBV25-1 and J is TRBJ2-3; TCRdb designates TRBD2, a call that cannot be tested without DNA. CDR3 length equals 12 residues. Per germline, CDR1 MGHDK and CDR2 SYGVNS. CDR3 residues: CASSETGLRQYF. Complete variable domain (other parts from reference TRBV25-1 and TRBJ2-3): EADIYQTPRYLVIGTGKKITLECSQTMGHDKMYWYQQDPGMELHLIHYSYGVNSTEKGDLSSESTVSRIRTEHFPLTLESARPSHTSQYLCASSETGLRQYFGPGTRLTVL.

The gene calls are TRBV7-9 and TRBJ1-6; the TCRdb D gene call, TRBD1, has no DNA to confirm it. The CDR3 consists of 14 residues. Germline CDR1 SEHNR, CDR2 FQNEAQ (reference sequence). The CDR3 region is CASSLDSDRSPLHF. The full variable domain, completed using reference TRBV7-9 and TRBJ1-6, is DTGVSQNPRHKITKRGQNVTFRCDPISEHNRLYWYRQTLGQGPEFLTYFQNEAQLEKSRLLSDRFSAERPKGSFSTLEIQRTEQGDSAMYLCASSLDSDRSPLHFGNGTRLTVT.

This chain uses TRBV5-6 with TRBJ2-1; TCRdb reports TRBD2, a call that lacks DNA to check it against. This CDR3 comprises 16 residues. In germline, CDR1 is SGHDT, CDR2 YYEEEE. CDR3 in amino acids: CASSSSGTSLFDEQFF.

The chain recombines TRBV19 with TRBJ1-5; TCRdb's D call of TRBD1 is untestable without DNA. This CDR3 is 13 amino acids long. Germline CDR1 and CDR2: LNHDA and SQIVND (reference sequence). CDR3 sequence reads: CASSTTGVGPQHF.

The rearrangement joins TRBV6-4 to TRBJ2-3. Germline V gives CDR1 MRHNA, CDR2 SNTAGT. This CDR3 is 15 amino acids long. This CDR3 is CASSVEAGDSDTQYF.

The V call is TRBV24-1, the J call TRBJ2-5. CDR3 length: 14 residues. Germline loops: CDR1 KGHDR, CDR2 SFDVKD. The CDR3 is CATSDLAGGETQYF.

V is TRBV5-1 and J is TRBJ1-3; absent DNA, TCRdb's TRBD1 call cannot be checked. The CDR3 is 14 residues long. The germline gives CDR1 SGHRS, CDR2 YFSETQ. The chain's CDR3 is CASSLEAGWDTIYF. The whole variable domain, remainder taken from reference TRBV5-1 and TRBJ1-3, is KAGVTQTPRYLIKTRGQQVTLSCSPISGHRSVSWYQQTPGQGLQFLFEYFSETQRNKGNFPGRFSGRQFSNSRSEMNVSTLELGDSALYLCASSLEAGWDTIYFGEGSWLTVV.

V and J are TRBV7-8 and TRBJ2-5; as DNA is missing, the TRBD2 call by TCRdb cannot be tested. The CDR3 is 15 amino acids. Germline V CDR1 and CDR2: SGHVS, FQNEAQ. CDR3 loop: CASSSAGTSGEPKYF.

CDR3 in amino acids: CSVYTNRGRNTEAFF. This sequence joins TRBV29-1 and TRBJ1-1. The CDR3 spans 15 residues. CDR1 and CDR2 (germline): SQVTM, ANQGSEA. The whole variable domain, filled in from reference TRBV29-1 and TRBJ1-1, reads SAVISQKPSRDICQRGTSLTIQCQVDSQVTMMFWYRQQPGQSLTLIATANQGSEATYESGFVIDKFPISRPNLTFSTLTVSNMSPEDSSIYLCSVYTNRGRNTEAFFGQGTRLTVV.

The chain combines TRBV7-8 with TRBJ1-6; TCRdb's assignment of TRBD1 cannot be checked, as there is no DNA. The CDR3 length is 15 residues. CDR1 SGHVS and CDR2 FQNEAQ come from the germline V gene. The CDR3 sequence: CASSPAGQGGSPLHF. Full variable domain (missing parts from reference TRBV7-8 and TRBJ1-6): GAGVSQSPRYKVAKRGQDVALRCDPISGHVSLFWYQQALGQGPEFLTYFQNEAQLDKSGLPSDRFFAERPEGSVSTLKIQRTQQEDSAVYLCASSPAGQGGSPLHFGNGTRLTVT.

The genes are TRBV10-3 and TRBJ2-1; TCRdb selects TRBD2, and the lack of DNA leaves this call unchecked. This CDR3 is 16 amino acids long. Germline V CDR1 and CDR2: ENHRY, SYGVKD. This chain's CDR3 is CAISGLAGGRSNEQFF.

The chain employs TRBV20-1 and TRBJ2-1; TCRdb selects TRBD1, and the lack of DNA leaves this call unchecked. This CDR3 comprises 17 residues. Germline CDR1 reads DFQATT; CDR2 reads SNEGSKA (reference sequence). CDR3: CSAKGQGELSSYNEQFF.

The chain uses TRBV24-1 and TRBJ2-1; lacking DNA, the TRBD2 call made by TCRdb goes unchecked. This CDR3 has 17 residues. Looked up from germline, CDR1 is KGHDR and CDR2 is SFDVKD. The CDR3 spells CATSDAGAGGPGNEQFF.

CDR3: CASSPKREGYTDTQYF. The rearrangement uses TRBV27 and TRBJ2-3; TCRdb's D gene call, TRBD2, goes unchecked for lack of DNA. The CDR3 has 16 amino acids. Per germline, CDR1 MNHEY and CDR2 SMNVEV (reference sequence).

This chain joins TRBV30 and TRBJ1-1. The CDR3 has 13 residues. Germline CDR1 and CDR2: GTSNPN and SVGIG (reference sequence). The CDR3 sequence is CAWMVGPNTEAFF.

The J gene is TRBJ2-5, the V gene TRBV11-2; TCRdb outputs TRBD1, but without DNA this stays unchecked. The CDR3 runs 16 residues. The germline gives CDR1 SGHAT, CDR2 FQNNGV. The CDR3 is CASSLGPTGTQETQYF.

The CDR3 spells CASSMFGEFADTQYF. The rearrangement uses TRBV19 and TRBJ2-3; TCRdb's assignment of TRBD2 cannot be checked, as there is no DNA. Germline V gene lookup returns CDR1 LNHDA and CDR2 SQIVND (reference sequence). This CDR3 is built from 15 residues.

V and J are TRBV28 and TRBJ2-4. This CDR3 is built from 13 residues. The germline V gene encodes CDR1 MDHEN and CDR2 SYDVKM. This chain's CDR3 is CASQEASKNIQYF.

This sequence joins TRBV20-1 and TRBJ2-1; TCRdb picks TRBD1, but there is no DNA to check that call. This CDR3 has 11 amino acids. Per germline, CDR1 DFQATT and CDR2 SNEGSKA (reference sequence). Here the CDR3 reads CSATLDRNQFF.

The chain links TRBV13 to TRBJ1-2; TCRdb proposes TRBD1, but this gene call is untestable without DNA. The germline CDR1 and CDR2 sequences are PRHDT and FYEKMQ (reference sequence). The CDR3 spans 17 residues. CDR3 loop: CASSLPGQRDANYGYTF.